The 25 T cell receptor beta chains given below trace back to one sample, sequenced in a study of blood T cell repertoires in COVID-19. Assay used: immunoSEQ multiplex PCR; TCRdb lists only in-frame clones, some missing. The table has 210,000 or so clones, approximately 84% seen once. The sequenced material came from peripheral blood. The receptors were sampled from a woman aged 50 to 60 with active or convalescent COVID-19.

The V gene is TRBV29-1, the J gene TRBJ2-1; TRBD1 matches at 10 bases. The CDR3 contains 16 residues. The J segment lost 8 bases and the V segment lost 4 bases, leaving 14 bases of the junction unmatched. The germline CDR1 and CDR2 sequences are SQVTM and ANQGSEA. Written as DNA, the CDR3 is TGCAGCGTTGTCCGACAGGGGGCACGTAGCCCCGATGAGCAGTTCTTC. Its protein product is CSVVRQGARSPDEQFF.

The chain couples TRBV2 to TRBJ1-4, with 10 bases aligning to TRBD1. Trimming removed 5 bases from V and 0 bases from J; junction bases left unmatched: 3. This CDR3 has 16 amino acids. Germline assignment: CDR1 SNHLY and CDR2 FYNNEI. CDR3 amino acids: CASSRTGGTTNEKLFF. The CDR3 DNA reads as TGTGCCAGCAGTAGGACAGGGGGGACAACTAATGAAAAACTGTTTTTT.

The chain is built from TRBV28 and TRBJ2-3; 8 bases are shared with TRBD2. V was clipped by 5 bases and J by 4 bases; unmatched bases: 2. The germline CDR1 and CDR2 sequences are MDHEN and SYDVKM. The CDR3 consists of 13 residues. The CDR3 spells CASSDGGADTQYF. CDR3 DNA: TGTGCCAGCAGTGACGGGGGGGCAGATACGCAGTATTTT. The entire variable domain, with the rest obtained from reference TRBV28 and TRBJ2-3, is as follows: DVKVTQSSRYLVKRTGEKVFLECVQDMDHENMFWYRQDPGLGLRLIYFSYDVKMKEKGDIPEGYSVSREKKERFSLILESASTNQTSMYLCASSDGGADTQYFGPGTRLTVL.

The CDR3 nucleotides are TGTGCCAGCAGTTTGAGTCGAACAGATACGCAGTATTTT. It codes for CASSLSRTDTQYF. The chain combines TRBV27 with TRBJ2-3; D call uncertain. This CDR3 is 13 amino acids long. CDR1 and CDR2 from the germline V gene are MNHEY and SMNVEV (reference sequence). The germline V and J ends were trimmed by 3 bases and 3 bases, with 7 bases remaining between them.

The chain has TRBV11-2 and TRBJ1-3, with D possibly being TRBD1 (6 bases). The CDR3 sequence is 15 residues long. The V and J ends lost 5 bases and 6 bases respectively, with 17 bases between them. From germline, CDR1 is SGHAT and CDR2 FQNNGV. CDR3 amino acids: CASSPNRVLENTIYF. CDR3 coding DNA: TGTGCCAGCAGCCCTAACAGGGTTTTAGAAAACACCATATATTTT.

The chain joins TRBV15 to TRBJ1-6, with D perhaps TRBD1 (5 bases). The germline V gene has CDR1 LNHNV and CDR2 YYDKDF (reference sequence). V was shortened by 0 bases and J by 0 bases, with 12 bases between the two germline ends. CDR3 length equals 18 residues. CDR3 DNA: TGTGCCACCAGCAGAGATTTCAGGGCCGGCTCCTATAATTCACCCCTCCACTTT. It encodes CATSRDFRAGSYNSPLHF.

The chain recombines TRBV2 with TRBJ1-2; maybe TRBD1 (5 bases). The V end lost 9 bases, the J end lost 5 bases, and 19 bases lay between the germline ends. The CDR3 totals 14 residues. Per germline, CDR1 SNHLY and CDR2 FYNNEI. The chain's CDR3 is CASISQTDEYGYTF. Written as DNA, the CDR3 is TGTGCCAGTATTTCCCAGACAGACGAGTATGGCTACACCTTC. The whole variable domain, filled in from reference TRBV2 and TRBJ1-2, reads EPEVTQTPSHQVTQMGQEVILRCVPISNHLYFYWYRQILGQKVEFLVSFYNNEISEKSEIFDDQFSVERPDGSNFTLKIRSTKLEDSAMYFCASISQTDEYGYTFGSGTRLTVV.

V and J are TRBV6-5 and TRBJ1-5, with TRBD1 identical over 7 bases. Germline V gene sequence: CDR1 MNHEY, CDR2 SVGAGI. V lost 7 bases and J lost 8; bases outside the gene matches: 11. The CDR3 sequence is 14 residues long. DNA of the CDR3: TGTGCCAGCACCCCAGGGGGACGGAGCGAGCCCCAGCATTTT. Translated, it gives CASTPGGRSEPQHF.

V usage is TRBV13 and J usage is TRBJ2-1; D remains ambiguous. CDR3 length: 14 residues. Germline values: CDR1 PRHDT, CDR2 FYEKMQ (reference sequence). Trimming took off 1 base at V and 9 bases at J, with 13 bases between the two ends. The DNA of the CDR3 is TGTGCCAGCAGCTTAGCTTTTGTCGGTGGTGAGCAGTTCTTC. Translation gives CASSLAFVGGEQFF.

The V gene is TRBV6-1, the J gene TRBJ1-2; 7 positions match TRBD1. V was clipped by 8 bases and J by 0 bases; unmatched bases: 3. The V gene's germline CDR1 is MNHNS and CDR2 SASEGT. CDR3 length: 13 amino acids. The CDR3: CASAGGANYGYTF. The CDR3 DNA follows: TGTGCCAGCGCAGGGGGAGCTAACTATGGCTACACCTTC.

The chain uses TRBV5-4 and TRBJ2-7; D may be TRBD1 (6 bases). This CDR3 contains 14 residues. V was cut by 4 bases and J by 1 base, with 12 bases left in between. CDR1 is SGHNT, CDR2 YYREEE, per germline (reference sequence). CDR3 DNA sequence: TGTGCCAGCAGCACCTTCCAGGGGTCCTACGAGCAGTACTTC. It codes for CASSTFQGSYEQYF.

The chain combines TRBV10-2 with TRBJ1-3; D may be TRBD1 (5 bases). CDR1 is WSHSY, CDR2 SAAADI, per germline. The ends were cut back, 4 bases at V and 1 base at J, with 11 bases in the middle. The CDR3 length is 15 residues. The CDR3 loop reads CASSGFGGSGNTIYF. DNA of the CDR3: TGCGCCAGCAGTGGATTCGGGGGGTCTGGAAACACCATATATTTT.

V is TRBV7-2 and J is TRBJ2-7, with 7 positions matching TRBD1. The CDR3 is 13 amino acids. V was clipped by 5 bases and J by 7 bases; unmatched bases: 8. Germline V gene data show CDR1 as SGHTA and CDR2 as FQGNSA. CDR3 loop: CASSRDRVGEQYF. In DNA form, the CDR3 reads TGTGCCAGCAGCCGAGACAGGGTGGGTGAGCAGTACTTC.

This chain uses TRBV7-6 with TRBJ1-5, with 10 bases that match TRBD1. The CDR3 is 17 amino acids. The V and J ends lost 1 base and 2 bases, in that order; junction bases with no gene match: 5. CDR1 is SGHVS and CDR2 is FNYEAQ in the germline V gene. CDR3 residues: CASSLVAGTGGNQPQHF. DNA for the CDR3: TGTGCCAGCAGCTTAGTGGCCGGGACAGGGGGCAATCAGCCCCAGCATTTT. The variable domain in full, with the rest retrieved from reference TRBV7-6 and TRBJ1-5, is GAGVSQSPRYKVTKRGQDVALRCDPISGHVSLYWYRQALGQGPEFLTYFNYEAQQDKSGLPNDRFSAERPEGSISTLTIQRTEQRDSAMYRCASSLVAGTGGNQPQHFGDGTRLSIL.

J is TRBJ1-5 and V is TRBV28; a weak D match, TRBD1 (6 bases). Trimming left V 5 bases short and J 7 bases short, with 15 bases between. Germline CDR1 reads MDHEN; CDR2 reads SYDVKM. This CDR3 spans 14 amino acids. The CDR3 DNA sequence: TGTGCCAGCAGTCTGCAGACAGGCCGGCAGCCCCAGCATTTT. Protein product: CASSLQTGRQPQHF.

V usage is TRBV6-1 and J usage is TRBJ1-4; 8 bases align to TRBD1. The CDR3 spans 15 residues. V dropped 3 bases and J dropped 8; count of bases not matched to a gene: 8. The germline CDR1 and CDR2 sequences are MNHNS and SASEGT. CDR3 residues: CASSDTGQGGEKLFF. CDR3 sequence (DNA): TGTGCCAGCAGTGACACCGGACAGGGAGGGGAAAAACTGTTTTTT.

The rearrangement joins TRBV28 to TRBJ1-4, with D perhaps matching TRBD1 (5 bases). CDR3 length equals 14 residues. The germline V gene has CDR1 MDHEN and CDR2 SYDVKM. Trimming left V 8 bases short and J 6 bases short, with 16 bases between. The CDR3 sequence is CASGLEGADEKLFF. CDR3 bases: TGTGCCAGCGGGCTAGAAGGGGCGGATGAAAAACTGTTTTTT.

The rearrangement links TRBV4-1 to TRBJ1-5; tentatively, D is TRBD1 (5 bases). V lost 2 bases to trimming and J lost 4 bases, with 9 bases between them. This CDR3 is built from 14 residues. The V gene's germline CDR1 is MGHRA and CDR2 YSYEKL. CDR3 in amino acids: CASSQSRGNQPQHF. In DNA form, the CDR3 reads TGCGCCAGCAGCCAATCAAGGGGAAATCAGCCCCAGCATTTT.

This clone was counted once. The chain recombines TRBV28 with TRBJ1-4, with unresolved D. Trimming removed 6 bases from V and 0 bases from J, with 8 bases in between. The V gene's germline CDR1 is MDHEN and CDR2 SYDVKM. This CDR3 contains 14 residues. The CDR3 region has the DNA TGTGCCAGCAGGTACAGTGCAACTAATGAAAAACTGTTTTTT. Its translation is CASRYSATNEKLFF.

The chain has TRBV12-5 and TRBJ1-4; no clear D. From germline, CDR1 is LGHNT and CDR2 FRNRAP. CDR3 length: 16 residues. V lost 0 bases and J 0 bases, leaving 8 bases between the germline ends. The CDR3 coding sequence is TGTGCTAGTGGTTTGGTCTACAGAGCAACTAATGAAAAACTGTTTTTT. This codes for CASGLVYRATNEKLFF.

This sequence joins TRBV13 and TRBJ1-3; D gene unclear. The V end lost 3 bases, the J end lost 6 bases, and 18 bases lay between the germline ends. This CDR3 is 16 amino acids long. Germline V gene lookup returns CDR1 PRHDT and CDR2 FYEKMQ (reference sequence). DNA for the CDR3: TGTGCCAGCAGCTTGTTTCGGACCGCGGGCTTAAACACCATATATTTT. This translates into CASSLFRTAGLNTIYF.

This rearrangement joins TRBV18 to TRBJ2-7; D may be TRBD1 (5 bases). The CDR3 consists of 13 residues. Per germline, CDR1 KGHSH and CDR2 LQKENI. The V end was cut by 3 bases, the J end by 3 bases, with 9 bases between. The CDR3 here is CASSPPQGYEQYF. In DNA, the CDR3 is TGTGCCAGCTCACCGCCCCAGGGCTACGAGCAGTACTTC. Supplemented by reference TRBV18 and TRBJ2-7, the full variable domain reads NAGVMQNPRHLVRRRGQEARLRCSPMKGHSHVYWYRQLPEEGLKFMVYLQKENIIDESGMPKERFSAEFPKEGPSILRIQQVVRGDSAAYFCASSPPQGYEQYFGPGTRLTVT.

V is TRBV27 and J is TRBJ1-1, with TRBD1 matching 8 bases. The germline V gene encodes CDR1 MNHEY and CDR2 SMNVEV (reference sequence). After removal of 6 bases from V and 2 bases from J, the junction contained 5 bases not matched to a gene. This CDR3 has 14 amino acids. CDR3 DNA: TGTGCCAGCAGCCGAGGACAGGGTAACACTGAAGCTTTCTTT. Encoded protein: CASSRGQGNTEAFF.

Concerning this clone itself: This may come from a read error, since a much larger clone is one base off. The rearrangement links TRBV2 to TRBJ2-2; D may be TRBD1 (7 bases). There are 14 residues in the CDR3. The V end lost 3 bases, the J end lost 3 bases, and 8 bases lay between the germline ends. The germline CDR1 and CDR2 sequences are SNHLY and FYNNEI. CDR3 coding DNA: TGTGCCAGCAGTGACAGGGGGGACACCGGGGAGCTGTTTTTT. Its translation is CASSDRGDTGELFF.

This chain joins TRBV20-1 and TRBJ2-1, with no clear D. The CDR3 covers 15 residues. V was pared by 3 bases and J by 3 bases, with 15 bases between. Germline V CDR1 and CDR2: DFQATT, SNEGSKA (reference sequence). CDR3 sequence reads: CSASVVGIGYNEQFF. The DNA of the CDR3 is TGCAGTGCTAGTGTGGTGGGCATTGGCTACAATGAGCAGTTCTTC.